Each of the 8 T cell receptor beta chains below was sequenced from the same sample in a study of T cell repertoires in cytomegalovirus infection. TCRdb itself ran the reads through MiXCR, one entry per CDR3 protein. The sample contains under 200,000 distinct CDR3 sequences, less than 25% of which appear only once. These receptors have no identified antigens. The sample in question was CD8+ T cells from cultured PBMCs, obtained from culture after CMV antigen stimulation. These receptors were taken from a human donor in good health (CMV status not recorded). Some clones in this sample may be carry-over from other donors' samples.

The chain has TRBV7-9 and TRBJ1-1; 12 nucleotides align to TRBD1. The V gene's germline CDR1 is SEHNR and CDR2 FQNEAQ (reference sequence). V gave up 6 bases and J gave up 3 bases; unmatched junction bases: 11. The CDR3 loop spans 17 amino acids. The CDR3 protein is CASRSRDRGRGDTEAFF. Written as DNA, the CDR3 is TGTGCCAGCAGGAGCCGGGACAGGGGGCGCGGAGACACTGAAGCTTTCTTT.

The genes are TRBV12-3 or TRBV12-4 and TRBJ1-2; no reliable D call. The CDR3 contains 14 residues. Trimming removed 3 bases from V and 3 bases from J, with 11 bases in between. Here the CDR3 DNA reads TGTGCCAGCAGTTTCGTCGAAGGACACTATGGCTACACCTTC. It yields the protein CASSFVEGHYGYTF.

This clonotype has only a few counts. This chain links TRBV7-8 with TRBJ2-5, with a possible D match to TRBD1 (6 bases). Looked up from germline, CDR1 is SGHVS and CDR2 is FQNEAQ. V lost 1 base and J 5 bases, leaving 14 bases between the germline ends. This CDR3 spans 15 amino acids. This CDR3 reads CASSLGQGSTETQYF. CDR3 coding DNA: TGTGCCAGCAGCTTAGGCCAGGGGTCAACGGAGACCCAGTACTTC.

Only a few counts were recorded for this clonotype. CDR3 sequence: CASMGRGTLGANVLTF. The CDR3, as DNA: TGCGCCAGCATGGGTCGGGGTACTCTAGGAGCCAACGTCCTGACTTTC. The rearrangement uses TRBV4-1 and TRBJ2-6; D might be TRBD2 (5 bases). Germline V lookup: CDR1 MGHRA, CDR2 YSYEKL. V lost 7 bases and J lost 7, with 20 bases in between. The CDR3 contains 16 residues.

This clonotype came up a few times. The chain joins TRBV6-2 or TRBV6-3 to TRBJ2-5; D is possibly TRBD1 or TRBD2 (6 bases each). The CDR3 is 16 amino acids. The V and J ends lost 6 bases and 5 bases respectively, with 22 bases between them. Per germline, CDR1 MNHEY and CDR2 SVGEGT. This CDR3 is CASSPVGGLIGETQYF. The CDR3 nucleotides read TGTGCCAGCAGCCCCGTTGGGGGGCTAATTGGGGAGACCCAGTACTTC.

The genes are TRBV20-1 and TRBJ1-3; possible D gene TRBD1, 5 bases. This CDR3 comprises 15 residues. Germline values: CDR1 DFQATT, CDR2 SNEGSKA (reference sequence). Trimming left V 0 bases short and J 3 bases short, with 12 bases between. The CDR3 region is CSARDDSYFGNTIYF. CDR3 nucleotide sequence: TGCAGTGCTAGAGACGACAGCTACTTTGGAAACACCATATATTTT.

The chain employs TRBV6-1 and TRBJ2-7; the D is unclear. With 3 bases removed from V and 0 bases from J, the gap between germline ends came to 9 bases. Per germline, CDR1 MNHNS and CDR2 SASEGT. The CDR3 contains 14 residues. Here the CDR3 DNA reads TGTGCCAGCAGTGAGGATCAGATCTCCTACGAGCAGTACTTC. This translates into CASSEDQISYEQYF.

The sample holds a few counts of this clonotype. The chain's CDR3 is CASSLTGGGLAPQHF. Written as DNA, the CDR3 is TGTGCCAGCAGCTTAACTGGTGGGGGACTTGCGCCCCAGCATTTT. The chain uses TRBV7-3 and TRBJ1-5, with D possibly TRBD1 on 5 matching bases. From germline, CDR1 is SGHTA and CDR2 FQGTGA. This CDR3 contains 15 residues. Trimming pared 0 bases from V and 9 bases from J, leaving 15 bases between. Full variable domain (remainder filled in from reference TRBV7-3 and TRBJ1-5): GAGVSQTPSNKVTEKGKYVELRCDPISGHTALYWYRQSLGQGPEFLIYFQGTGAADDSGLPNDRFFAVRPEGSVSTLKIQRTERGDSAVYLCASSLTGGGLAPQHFGDGTRLSIL.